The 16 T cell receptor beta chains presented below share a single source sample, sequenced in a study of cytomegalovirus exposure and HLA in healthy donors (dated by TCRdb to 2017 to 2019). Preparation of the library involved the immunoSEQ multiplex PCR assay. For the multiplex PCR, a mixture combining 60 forward primers for TCR Vbeta segments and 13 reverse primers for TCR Jbeta segments was used. TCRdb stores this immuneACCESS table with in-frame sequences only. Part of the clones is absent; in the studies checked, under half of the shortfall reflects unresolved V genes, and no reason is known for the rest. Across this sample there are under 130,000 clones, with roughly 70% seen only once. Jointly, the top ten make up approximately 10% of the sample. The sequencing sample was made of PBMCs. The receptors come from a man in his forties in good health and CMV-seropositive.

This chain uses TRBV6-4 with TRBJ2-1; 14 bases align to TRBD2. The CDR3 is 15 amino acids. The V segment lost 5 bases and the J segment 5 bases; nucleotides outside the gene matches: 2. Germline V gene data show CDR1 as MRHNA and CDR2 as SNTAGT. The CDR3 loop is CASSPGLAGDNEQFF. The CDR3 coding sequence is TGTGCCAGCAGTCCGGGACTAGCGGGAGACAATGAGCAGTTCTTC.

This clone has only a few counts. V gene TRBV5-1 combines with J gene TRBJ2-1; no clear D gene. The CDR3 runs to 11 residues. Trimming removed 0 bases from V and 8 bases from J, with 3 bases in between. Germline assignment: CDR1 SGHRS and CDR2 YFSETQ. Written as DNA, the CDR3 is TGCGCCAGCAGCTTGGTCGATGAGCAGTTCTTC. Translated, it gives CASSLVDEQFF.

This rearrangement joins TRBV6-1 to TRBJ2-7, with 9 bases fitting TRBD2. From germline, CDR1 is MNHNS and CDR2 SASEGT. J was trimmed by 4 bases and V by 3 bases; bases with no gene match: 7. The CDR3 covers 15 residues. The CDR3 loop is CASSDEASGKYEQYV. The CDR3 DNA is TGTGCCAGCAGTGACGAGGCTAGCGGGAAGTACGAGCAGTACGTC.

The chain uses TRBV30 and TRBJ2-5; D call uncertain. This CDR3 is 10 amino acids long. Germline V gene sequence: CDR1 GTSNPN, CDR2 SVGIG (reference sequence). Trimming pared 5 bases from V and 4 bases from J, leaving 5 bases between. For the CDR3, the DNA is TGTGCCTGGTCGGTAGAGACCCAGTACTTC. Its protein is CAWSVETQYF.

The chain uses TRBV2 and TRBJ1-1; 8 bases match TRBD1. V trimming: 6 bases; J trimming: 8 bases; junction bases outside the gene matches: 8. There are 13 residues in the CDR3. The V gene's germline CDR1 is SNHLY and CDR2 FYNNEI. The CDR3 DNA follows: TGTGCCAGCAGCAGGGGGCCCAATACCGAAGCTTTCTTT. Residues: CASSRGPNTEAFF.

The chain joins TRBV6-5 to TRBJ1-5, with D possibly matching TRBD1 (5 bases). CDR1 and CDR2 from the germline V gene are MNHEY and SVGAGI. Trimming cost V 0 bases and J 2 bases, with 8 bases left between them. The CDR3 has 15 residues. The CDR3 region is CASSYSRDGNQPQHF. In DNA, the CDR3 is TGTGCCAGCAGTTACTCCAGGGATGGCAATCAGCCCCAGCATTTT.

CDR3 sequence: CARSFRLAGQKEQYV. DNA of the CDR3: TGTGCCAGAAGCTTCCGGCTAGCGGGGCAAAAAGAGCAGTACGTC. The chain has TRBV5-3 and TRBJ2-7, with TRBD2 matching over 9 bases. TRBV5-3 is an open reading frame, and its role is uncertain. The CDR3 sequence is 15 residues long. The trim removed 2 bases at V and 7 bases at J, leaving 10 bases unmatched.

The chain links TRBV30 to TRBJ2-2; TRBD1 agrees at 10 bases. J was trimmed by 5 bases and V by 4 bases; bases with no gene match: 13. Germline values: CDR1 GTSNPN, CDR2 SVGIG (reference sequence). This CDR3 region has 17 residues. The CDR3 reads CAWNRRQGAIFTGELFF. In DNA, the CDR3 is TGTGCCTGGAACCGTAGACAGGGGGCCATATTTACCGGGGAGCTGTTTTTT.

This chain uses TRBV4-1 with TRBJ2-3, with TRBD1 as a possible D gene (7 bases). Germline V CDR1 and CDR2: MGHRA, YSYEKL. This CDR3 region has 17 residues. The V end was cut by 1 base, the J end by 3 bases, with 17 bases between. CDR3 amino acids: CASSQGPTGRRTDTQYF. The CDR3 nucleotides are TGCGCCAGCAGCCAAGGACCGACAGGGAGGCGGACAGATACGCAGTATTTT.

The chain joins TRBV7-9 to TRBJ2-6; a weak D match, TRBD2 (5 bases). V was cut by 8 bases and J by 1 base, with 9 bases left in between. Per the germline V gene, CDR1 is SEHNR and CDR2 is FQNEAQ (reference sequence). The CDR3 contains 14 residues. This CDR3 is CASLPGSGANVLTF. The CDR3 DNA reads as TGTGCCAGCCTTCCGGGGTCTGGGGCCAACGTCCTGACTTTC.

This clone is a singleton in its sample. The chain combines TRBV9 with TRBJ2-4; 9 nucleotides agree with TRBD1. CDR1 SGDLS and CDR2 YYNGEE come from the germline V gene. With 3 bases clipped from V and 8 bases from J, the junction kept 12 bases outside the gene matches. The CDR3 sequence is 16 residues long. This chain's CDR3 is CASSAEPGQGIDIQYF. CDR3 sequence (DNA): TGTGCCAGCAGCGCAGAACCGGGACAGGGAATAGACATTCAGTACTTC.

The chain joins TRBV18 to TRBJ1-1; TRBD1 matches 11 bases. Germline V gene lookup returns CDR1 KGHSH and CDR2 LQKENI. V gave up 0 bases and J gave up 3 bases; unmatched junction bases: 6. The CDR3 sequence is 17 residues long. The CDR3 sequence is CASSPPDRGPGDTEAFF. DNA for the CDR3: TGTGCCAGCTCACCACCGGACAGGGGGCCGGGGGACACTGAAGCTTTCTTT.

The rearrangement uses TRBV6-1 and TRBJ1-1, with 11 nucleotides matching TRBD1. In germline, CDR1 is MNHNS, CDR2 SASEGT. This CDR3 contains 15 residues. V dropped 2 bases and J dropped 3; count of bases not matched to a gene: 2. The CDR3 sequence is CASSEPGQGDTEAFF. CDR3 DNA sequence: TGTGCCAGCAGTGAACCGGGACAGGGGGACACTGAAGCTTTCTTT.

The chain employs TRBV7-2 and TRBJ2-5; D is unclear. The CDR3 loop spans 15 amino acids. Trimming left V 6 bases short and J 0 bases short, with 14 bases between. Per germline, CDR1 SGHTA and CDR2 FQGNSA. The CDR3: CASRLSDGYQETQYF. The CDR3 DNA reads as TGTGCCAGCAGGCTCTCCGACGGGTACCAAGAGACCCAGTACTTC.

This clone has more than one count but fewer than ten. The chain couples TRBV30 to TRBJ2-5; 9 bases are a match to TRBD1. Germline CDR1 GTSNPN, CDR2 SVGIG (reference sequence). The CDR3 covers 11 residues. V shed 7 bases, J shed 7 bases, and the junction held 4 bases outside the gene matches. CDR3: CASEDRGTQYF. The CDR3 DNA follows: TGTGCCTCGGAGGACAGGGGGACCCAGTACTTC.

This chain connects TRBV6-5 to TRBJ2-7, with TRBD1 as a possible D gene (6 bases). V shed 6 bases and J shed 4 bases, with 16 bases lying between them. From germline, CDR1 is MNHEY and CDR2 SVGAGI. The CDR3 extends over 14 amino acids. The CDR3 loop is CASSPRDTPYEQYF. The CDR3 DNA is TGTGCCAGCAGCCCACGGGACACACCTTACGAGCAGTACTTC.